The clone carrying this TCR beta chain occurred many times. This entry is derived from a study of regulatory T cells in long-lasting Graves disease. Time point denoted: persistent/refractory GD, antithyroid drugs over 5 years with positive TRAb. PBMCs provided the RNA from which the TCR library was made. Trimming removed 8 bases from V and 3 bases from J, with 10 bases in between. This CDR3 has 13 amino acids. From germline, CDR1 is SNHLY and CDR2 FYNNEI. Arm-PCR with iRepertoire HTBI primers amplified the CDR3 regions for these TCR beta libraries. TCRdb independently ran MiXCR on the multiplex PCR reads; one entry per CDR3 protein. The data contain 600,000 to 800,000 distinct CDR3 sequences, roughly 30% of them singletons.

This clonotype was obtained from a female donor with Graves disease. Sequencing used peripheral blood mononuclear cells (PBMCs), obtained when the disease was refractory, from a patient treated with antithyroid drugs. The chain is built from TRBV2 and TRBJ1-4; D not resolved. This CDR3 reads CASWLSPNEKLFF. The CDR3 nucleotides read TGTGCCAGCTGGCTTTCACCTAATGAAAAACTGTTTTTT.